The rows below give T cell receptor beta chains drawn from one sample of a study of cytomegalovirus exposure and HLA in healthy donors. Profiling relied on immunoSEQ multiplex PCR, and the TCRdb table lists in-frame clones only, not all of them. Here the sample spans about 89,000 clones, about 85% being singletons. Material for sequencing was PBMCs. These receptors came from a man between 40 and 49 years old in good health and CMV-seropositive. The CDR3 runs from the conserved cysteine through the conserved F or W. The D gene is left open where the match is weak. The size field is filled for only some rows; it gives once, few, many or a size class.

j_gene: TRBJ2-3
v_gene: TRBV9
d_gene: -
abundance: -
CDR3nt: TGTGCCAGCAGCGCCTCCGGGGTTGGCACAGATACGCAGTATTTT
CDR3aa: CASSASGVGTDTQYF

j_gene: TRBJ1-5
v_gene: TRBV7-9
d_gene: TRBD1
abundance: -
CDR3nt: TGTGCCAGCAGCTTACACCGACAGGGTCGGAATTTT
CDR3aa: CASSLHRQGRNF

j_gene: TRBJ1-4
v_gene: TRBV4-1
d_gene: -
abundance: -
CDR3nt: TGCGCCAGCAGCCAAGGACTGACTAATGAAAAACTGTTTTTT
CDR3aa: CASSQGLTNEKLFF

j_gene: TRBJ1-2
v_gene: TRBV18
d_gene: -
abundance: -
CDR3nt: TGTGCCAGCTCACAACAGGGTAGGGATGGCTACACCTTC
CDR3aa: CASSQQGRDGYTF

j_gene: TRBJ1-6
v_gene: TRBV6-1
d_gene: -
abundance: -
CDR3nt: TGTGCCAGCAGTGAACCATTCGGGGGCTCCTATAATTCACCCCTCCACTTT
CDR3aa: CASSEPFGGSYNSPLHF

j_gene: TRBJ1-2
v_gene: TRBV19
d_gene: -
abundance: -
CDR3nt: TGTGCCGGTAGGGGGGCAGGGACGGGCTACACCTTC
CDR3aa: CAGRGAGTGYTF

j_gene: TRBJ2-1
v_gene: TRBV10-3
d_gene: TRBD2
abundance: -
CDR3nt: TGTGCCATCAGTGAAAAGCGGGGGGGTATCTACAATGAGCAGTTCTTC
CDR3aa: CAISEKRGGIYNEQFF

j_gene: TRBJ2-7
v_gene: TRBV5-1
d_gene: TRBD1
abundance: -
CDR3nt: TGCGCCAGCAGCCGGGACAGTAGCTCCTACGAGCAGTACTTC
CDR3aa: CASSRDSSSYEQYF

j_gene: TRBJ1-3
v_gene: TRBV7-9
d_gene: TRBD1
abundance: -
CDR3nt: TGTGCCAGCAGCTTGGGACAGAGTACCTCGGGAAACACCATATATTTT
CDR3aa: CASSLGQSTSGNTIYF

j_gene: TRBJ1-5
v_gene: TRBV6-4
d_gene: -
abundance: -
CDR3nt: TGTGCCAGCATTGGCAATTATAGCAATCAGCCCCAGCATTTT
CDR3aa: CASIGNYSNQPQHF

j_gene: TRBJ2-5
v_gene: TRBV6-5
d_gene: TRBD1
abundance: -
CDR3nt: TGTGCCAGCAAGAGGACAGGGCTCCAAGAGACCCAGTACTTC
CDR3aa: CASKRTGLQETQYF

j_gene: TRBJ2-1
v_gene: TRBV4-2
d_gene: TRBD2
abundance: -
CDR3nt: TGTGCCAGCAGCCAAGGGACTAGCGGGGGTAACAATGAGCAGTTCTTC
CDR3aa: CASSQGTSGGNNEQFF

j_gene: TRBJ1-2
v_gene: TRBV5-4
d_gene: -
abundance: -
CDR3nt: TGTGCCAGCAGCTTGGCCAGGGTTAACTATGGCTACACCTTC
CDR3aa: CASSLARVNYGYTF

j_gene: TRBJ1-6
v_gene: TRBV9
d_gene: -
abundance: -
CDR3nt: TGTGCCAGCAGCCCCCGTTCTGGTAGTAATTCACCCCTCCACTTT
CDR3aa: CASSPRSGSNSPLHF

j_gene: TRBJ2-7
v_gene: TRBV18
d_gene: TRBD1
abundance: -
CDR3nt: TGTGCCAGCTCCCTACGGACAGGGGGCCAGATCGAGCAGTACTTC
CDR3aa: CASSLRTGGQIEQYF

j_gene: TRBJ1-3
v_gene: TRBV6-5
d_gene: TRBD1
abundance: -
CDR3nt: TGTGCCAGCAGTTCCGGACAGGGGGCTCTCATATATTTT
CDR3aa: CASSSGQGALIYF

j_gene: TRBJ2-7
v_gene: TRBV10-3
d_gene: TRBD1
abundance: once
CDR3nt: TGTGCCATCAGTGACCGGGACAGACCCTACGAGCAGTACTTC
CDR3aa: CAISDRDRPYEQYF

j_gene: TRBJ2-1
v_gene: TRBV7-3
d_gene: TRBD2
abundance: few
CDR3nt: TGTGCCAGCAGCTTTAGCGGGAGCTCCTACAATGAGCAGTTCTTC
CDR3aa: CASSFSGSSYNEQFF

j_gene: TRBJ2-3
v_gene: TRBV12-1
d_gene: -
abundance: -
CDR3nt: TGTGCCAGCAGCTTTAAAACTAGCGGGGGTCAGGCAGATACGCAGTATTTT
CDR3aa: CASSFKTSGGQADTQYF

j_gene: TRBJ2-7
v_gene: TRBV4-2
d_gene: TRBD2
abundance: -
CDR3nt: TGTGCCAGCAGCAAGGGACTAGCGGGGGGTAACCACGAGCAGTACTTC
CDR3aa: CASSKGLAGGNHEQYF

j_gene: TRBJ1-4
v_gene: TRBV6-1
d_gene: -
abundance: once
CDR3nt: TGTGCCAGCAGTGAAGCCGGCAGGGAGGAGATGGCAAGTGAAAAACTGTTTTTT
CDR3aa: CASSEAGREEMASEKLFF

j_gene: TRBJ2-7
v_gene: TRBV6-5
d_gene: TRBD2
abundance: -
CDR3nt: TGTGCCAGCAGTTACTGGGGCTCGGGGGGGGCCGAGCAGTACTTC
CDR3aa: CASSYWGSGGAEQYF

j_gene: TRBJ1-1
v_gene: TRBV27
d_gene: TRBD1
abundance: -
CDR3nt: TGTGCCAGCAGTAATGGACAGGGGATGAACACTGAAGCTTTCTTT
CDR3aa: CASSNGQGMNTEAFF

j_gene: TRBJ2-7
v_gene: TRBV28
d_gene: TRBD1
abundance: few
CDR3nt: TGTGCCAGCAGTTCCCACACCCCTGCAGGGGGCTACGAGCAGTACTTC
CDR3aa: CASSSHTPAGGYEQYF

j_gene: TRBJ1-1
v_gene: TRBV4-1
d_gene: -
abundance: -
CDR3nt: TGCGCCAGCAGCCAAGATCGGGGGGCGCGGGGGATGAACACTGAAGCTTTCTTT
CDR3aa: CASSQDRGARGMNTEAFF

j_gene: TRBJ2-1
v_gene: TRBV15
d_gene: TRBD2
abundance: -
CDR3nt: TGTGCCACCAGCGTAAGACTAGCGGGGGATTGGAATGAGCAGTTCTTC
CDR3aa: CATSVRLAGDWNEQFF

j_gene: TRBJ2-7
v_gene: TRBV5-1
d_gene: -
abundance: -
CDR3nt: TGCGCCAGCAGCTTGACGTTGGGGGCTCCAGAATCCGAGCAGTACTTC
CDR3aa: CASSLTLGAPESEQYF

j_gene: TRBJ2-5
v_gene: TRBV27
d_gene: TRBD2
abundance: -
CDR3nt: TGTGCCAGCAGCCGGGGACTAGCGGGGGGAGAGACCCAGTACTTC
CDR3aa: CASSRGLAGGETQYF

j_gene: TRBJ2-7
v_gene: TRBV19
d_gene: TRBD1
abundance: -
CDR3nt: TGTGCCAGTAGTAGGGCTACGGGACAGGGGCCTTACGAGCAGTACTTC
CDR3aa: CASSRATGQGPYEQYF

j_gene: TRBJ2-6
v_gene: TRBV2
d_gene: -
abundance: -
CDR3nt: TGTGCCAGCAGTGCTCGCGGCAGGGATACGTCTGGGGCCAACGTCCTGACTTTC
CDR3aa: CASSARGRDTSGANVLTF

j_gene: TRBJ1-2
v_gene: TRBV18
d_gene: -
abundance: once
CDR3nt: TGTGCCAGCTCACCATCGGCGGGGTGGAGTGGCTACACCTTC
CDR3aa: CASSPSAGWSGYTF

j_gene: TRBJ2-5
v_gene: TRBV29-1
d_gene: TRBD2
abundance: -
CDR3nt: TGCAGCGTTGAAGAATGGGGCCTAGCGGGACCTCAAGAGACCCAGTACTTC
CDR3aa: CSVEEWGLAGPQETQYF

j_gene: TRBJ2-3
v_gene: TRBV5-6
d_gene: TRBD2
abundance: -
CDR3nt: TGTGCCAGCAGTCTGGAGGGACTAACCACAGATACGCAGTATTTT
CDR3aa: CASSLEGLTTDTQYF

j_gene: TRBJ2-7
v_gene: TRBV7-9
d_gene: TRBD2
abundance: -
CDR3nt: TGTGCCAGCAGCTTACCCCGACTAGCAGACGAGCAGTACTTC
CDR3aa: CASSLPRLADEQYF

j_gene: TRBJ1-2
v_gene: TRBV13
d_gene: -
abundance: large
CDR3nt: TGTGCCAGCAGCTTAGGGGCGTGGGGGCTATATAACTATGGCTACACCTTC
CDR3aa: CASSLGAWGLYNYGYTF

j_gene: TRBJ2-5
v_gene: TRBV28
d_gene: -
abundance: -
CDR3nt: TGTGCCAGCAGTTTGGTCGGAGACCAAGAGACCCAGTACTTC
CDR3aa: CASSLVGDQETQYF

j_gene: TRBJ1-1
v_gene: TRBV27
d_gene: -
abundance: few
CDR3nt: TGTGCCAGCAGACAGGGAGTAACTGAAGCTTTCTTT
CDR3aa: CASRQGVTEAFF

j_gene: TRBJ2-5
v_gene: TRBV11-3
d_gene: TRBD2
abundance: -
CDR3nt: TGTGCCAGCAGCCCTGAACTAGCGGGGGTGAGGGAGACCCAGTACTTC
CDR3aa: CASSPELAGVRETQYF

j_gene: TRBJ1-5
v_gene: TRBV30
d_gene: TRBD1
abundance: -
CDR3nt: TGTGCCTGGTCCGGGACAGGGCGTCAGCCCCAGCATTTT
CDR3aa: CAWSGTGRQPQHF

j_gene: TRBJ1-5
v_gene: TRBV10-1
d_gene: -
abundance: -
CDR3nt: TGCGCCAGCAGTCCAAGCGGCTCCAATCAGCCCCAGCATTTT
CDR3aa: CASSPSGSNQPQHF

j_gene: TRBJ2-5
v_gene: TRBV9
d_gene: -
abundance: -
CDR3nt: TGTGCCAGCAGCGCCAGACAAGGGCGGGTGGAGACCCAGTACTTC
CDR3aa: CASSARQGRVETQYF

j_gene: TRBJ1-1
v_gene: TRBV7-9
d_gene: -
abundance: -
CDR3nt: TGTGCCAGCAGTCCCTCCCTAGACGGAACTGAAGCTTTCTTT
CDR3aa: CASSPSLDGTEAFF

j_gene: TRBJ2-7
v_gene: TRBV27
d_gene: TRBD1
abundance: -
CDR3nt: TGTGCCAGCAGTTTTTCAATTAGGGCAGGGGGAGCCTACGAGCAGTACTTC
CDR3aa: CASSFSIRAGGAYEQYF

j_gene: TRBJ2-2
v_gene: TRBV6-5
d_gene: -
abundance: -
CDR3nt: TGTGCCAGCAGTTACGGGAGTCCCGGGGAGCTGTTTTTT
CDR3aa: CASSYGSPGELFF

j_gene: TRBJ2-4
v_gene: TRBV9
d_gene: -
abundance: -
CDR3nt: TGTGCCAGCAGCGTAGATCAGGGGGGCGCGGAACTAGCCAAAAACATTCAGTACTTC
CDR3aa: CASSVDQGGAELAKNIQYF

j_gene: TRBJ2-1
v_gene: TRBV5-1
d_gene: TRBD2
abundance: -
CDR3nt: TGCGCCAGCAGCGCCCTAACTAGCGGGGGATACAATGAGCAGTTCTTC
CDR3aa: CASSALTSGGYNEQFF

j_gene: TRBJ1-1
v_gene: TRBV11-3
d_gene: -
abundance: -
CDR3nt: TGTGCCAGCAGCACAAGTCCCGGTTCTAGCACTGAAGCTTTCTTT
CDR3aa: CASSTSPGSSTEAFF

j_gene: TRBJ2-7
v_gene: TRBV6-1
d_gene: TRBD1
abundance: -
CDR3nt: TGTGCCAGCAGTAATACCGGGACAGGGGTCAGCGAGCAGTACTTC
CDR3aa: CASSNTGTGVSEQYF

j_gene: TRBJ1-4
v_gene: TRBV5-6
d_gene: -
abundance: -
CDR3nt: TGTGCCAGCAGCCTCGGGGCGAAGGGGGATGAAAAACTGTTTTTT
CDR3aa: CASSLGAKGDEKLFF